The 29 T cell receptor beta chains given below trace back to one sample, sequenced in a study of T cell responses to AZD1222 COVID-19 vaccine. TCRdb's table, derived via immunoSEQ multiplex PCR, lists solely in-frame clones and lacks some. The table shows around 120,000 clones, with 70% to 90% occurring only once. The source material was peripheral blood, sampled 28 days after the second AZD1222 dose. These receptors originate from an adult who received the AZD1222 COVID-19 vaccine.

This chain connects TRBV19 to TRBJ1-4; 9 nucleotides align to TRBD1. The CDR3 totals 16 residues. CDR1 LNHDA and CDR2 SQIVND come from the germline V gene (reference sequence). V lost 5 bases to trimming and J lost 7 bases; unmatched junction nucleotides: 11. The CDR3 DNA reads as TGTGCCAGTAGTTTAGTAACTGGGACAGGGAGTGAAAAACTGTTTTTT. It codes for CASSLVTGTGSEKLFF.

This clone showed up just once. This chain links TRBV10-3 with TRBJ2-3; D remains unclear. The CDR3 runs to 13 residues. V shed 6 bases and J shed 3 bases, with 10 bases lying between them. CDR1 and CDR2 from the germline V gene are ENHRY and SYGVKD. As DNA, the CDR3 is TGTGCCATCAGATTCTCCGGGACAGATACGCAGTATTTT. This sequence encodes CAIRFSGTDTQYF.

This clone was recorded a few times. This chain uses TRBV3-1 (or the pseudogene TRBV3-2) with TRBJ2-1, with TRBD2 as a possible D gene (6 bases). The CDR3 is 16 amino acids. Germline V gene lookup returns CDR1 LGHDT and CDR2 YNNKEL (reference sequence). Trimming left V 1 base short and J 9 bases short, with 19 bases between. The CDR3 is CASSQGGATVGPEQFF. For the CDR3, the DNA is TGTGCCAGCAGCCAAGGCGGGGCTACCGTAGGTCCTGAGCAGTTCTTC.

J is TRBJ1-4 and V is TRBV9; weak D call: TRBD1 (5 bases). Per germline, CDR1 SGDLS and CDR2 YYNGEE. CDR3 size: 15 residues. V was cut by 1 base and J by 8 bases, with 15 bases left in between. CDR3 in amino acids: CASSVWGGTREKLFF. In DNA, the CDR3 is TGTGCCAGCAGCGTATGGGGCGGTACCAGAGAAAAACTGTTTTTT.

This chain connects TRBV7-9 to TRBJ2-1; D not resolved. The V end was cut by 5 bases, the J end by 4 bases, with 12 bases between. This CDR3 has 14 amino acids. Germline CDR1 and CDR2: SEHNR and FQNEAQ (reference sequence). The CDR3 DNA reads TGTGCCAGCAGCCCCCCCGGAGCATACAATGAGCAGTTCTTC. It encodes CASSPPGAYNEQFF.

The rearrangement uses TRBV30 and TRBJ1-2, with D unclear. CDR1 and CDR2 (germline): GTSNPN, SVGIG (reference sequence). CDR3 size: 10 residues. V was clipped by 5 bases and J by 0 bases, with 1 base between them. CDR3 sequence reads: CAWANYGYTF. The CDR3 DNA follows: TGTGCCTGGGCTAACTATGGCTACACCTTC.

The V call is TRBV7-3, the J call TRBJ2-7; the match to TRBD1 covers 7 bases. There are 15 residues in the CDR3. With 8 bases clipped from V and 3 bases from J, the junction kept 13 bases outside the gene matches. Germline values: CDR1 SGHTA, CDR2 FQGTGA. CDR3 residues: CASPNLRDSNYEQYF. CDR3 in DNA: TGTGCCAGCCCCAACCTCCGGGACAGTAACTACGAGCAGTACTTC.

The chain couples TRBV30 to TRBJ1-2, with TRBD1 matching 10 bases. Germline V lookup: CDR1 GTSNPN, CDR2 SVGIG (reference sequence). The CDR3 extends over 19 amino acids. J lost 2 bases, V lost 2 bases, and 17 bases had no gene match. CDR3 in amino acids: CAWSPLGSWTGGENYGYTF. The CDR3 nucleotides are TGTGCCTGGAGTCCGCTTGGGTCTTGGACAGGGGGGGAGAACTATGGCTACACCTTC.

The CDR3 coding sequence is TGCGCCAGCAGCCAAGCAGGCCTACCCTATGGCTACACCTTC. Its protein product is CASSQAGLPYGYTF. V is TRBV4-3 and J is TRBJ1-2; D not certain. V lost 1 base to trimming and J lost 4 bases, with 10 bases between them. This CDR3 comprises 14 residues. Germline CDR1 LGHNA, CDR2 YSLEER.

In DNA, the CDR3 is TGTGCCAGCAGCTTCAAGGCGGGGGGGCATCATGAGCAGTTCTTC. This translates into CASSFKAGGHHEQFF. The chain combines TRBV7-8 with TRBJ2-1; TRBD2 matches 9 bases. The CDR3 has 15 amino acids. The germline V gene has CDR1 SGHVS and CDR2 FQNEAQ. The trim removed 3 bases at V and 8 bases at J, leaving 8 bases unmatched.

The chain carries TRBV6-6 and TRBJ1-2; 7 bases line up with TRBD1. The CDR3 sequence is 12 residues long. Germline-derived CDR1 and CDR2 are MNHNY and SVGAGI (reference sequence). After removal of 6 bases from V and 2 bases from J, the junction contained 0 bases not matched to a gene. CDR3 nucleotides: TGTGCCAGCAGGGGACAGAACTATGGCTACACCTTC. Residues: CASRGQNYGYTF.

This clone has only one observation. This rearrangement joins TRBV4-2 to TRBJ2-7; D unclear. The V gene's germline CDR1 is LGHNA and CDR2 YNFKEQ. Trimming pared 3 bases from V and 2 bases from J, leaving 2 bases between. The CDR3 length is 11 residues. The CDR3 sequence is CASSQTYEQYF. In nucleotides, the CDR3 is TGTGCCAGCAGCCAGACCTACGAGCAGTACTTC.

This clone was picked up one time. The J gene is TRBJ2-6, the V gene TRBV4-1; a weak D match, TRBD1 (6 bases). Trimming stripped 1 base from V and 0 bases from J, with 16 bases between. The V gene's germline CDR1 is MGHRA and CDR2 YSYEKL. CDR3 length equals 19 residues. The CDR3 loop is CASSQVRTGFLSGANVLTF. The DNA for the CDR3 is TGCGCCAGCAGCCAAGTTCGAACAGGGTTTCTCTCTGGGGCCAACGTCCTGACTTTC.

This chain connects TRBV12-5 to TRBJ2-2; 8 nucleotides agree with TRBD2. CDR1 is LGHNT and CDR2 is FRNRAP in the germline V gene. The CDR3 runs to 21 residues. J was trimmed by 3 bases and V by 7 bases; bases with no gene match: 25. CDR3 DNA sequence: TGTGCTAGTGCCCGGGACTTGCGGGGGGTTCTGAGAACCGAGGACACCGGGGAGCTGTTTTTT. The encoded protein is CASARDLRGVLRTEDTGELFF.

The chain is built from TRBV4-2 and TRBJ2-1, with D perhaps matching TRBD1 or TRBD2 (5 bases each). Germline V gene sequence: CDR1 LGHNA, CDR2 YNFKEQ. Trimming shortened V by 4 bases and J by 4 bases, and 20 bases separated the two germline ends. The CDR3 has 17 residues. As DNA, the CDR3 is TGTGCCAGCAGCCTACTCTTCCTGGGGGAGAGATACAATGAGCAGTTCTTC. This translates into CASSLLFLGERYNEQFF.

This clone was recorded only once. The chain employs TRBV16 and TRBJ1-6, with a tentative D call TRBD1 (5 bases). Germline CDR1 and CDR2: KGHSY and FQNENV. CDR3 length: 15 amino acids. The V end lost 2 bases, the J end lost 7 bases, and 12 bases lay between the germline ends. CDR3 in amino acids: CASSQSPGGNSPLHF. The CDR3, as DNA: TGTGCCAGCAGCCAAAGCCCCGGGGGAAATTCACCCCTCCACTTT.

With respect to this clone: Other DNA sequences of this sample code for an identical CDR3. The V call is TRBV7-9, the J call TRBJ1-4, with 7 nucleotides matching TRBD1. This CDR3 is 14 amino acids long. V lost 2 bases and J lost 4; bases outside the gene matches: 1. The germline CDR1 and CDR2 sequences are SEHNR and FQNEAQ (reference sequence). CDR3 region: CASSLRQGNEKLFF. The CDR3, as DNA: TGTGCCAGCAGCTTAAGACAGGGTAATGAAAAACTGTTTTTT.

The chain employs TRBV19 and TRBJ2-2, with D perhaps being TRBD1 or TRBD2 (5 bases each). This CDR3 contains 15 residues. V lost 7 bases to trimming and J lost 5 bases, with 17 bases between them. Per the germline V gene, CDR1 is LNHDA and CDR2 is SQIVND (reference sequence). CDR3 bases: TGTGCCAGTAAGGGACCCGGGGAAGAAACCGGGGAGCTGTTTTTT. Protein: CASKGPGEETGELFF.

The V and J genes are TRBV5-1 and TRBJ1-4; D perhaps matches TRBD1 (5 bases). The CDR3 spans 11 residues. Trimming took off 7 bases at V and 5 bases at J, with 6 bases between the two ends. The germline CDR1 and CDR2 sequences are SGHRS and YFSETQ. CDR3 sequence (DNA): TGCGCCAGCGGGACGAATGAAAAACTGTTTTTT. As protein: CASGTNEKLFF.

The chain couples TRBV30 to TRBJ2-7; 8 nucleotides match TRBD1. This CDR3 has 13 amino acids. Trimming took 5 bases from V and 7 from J; bases not matched to a gene: 10. Germline V lookup: CDR1 GTSNPN, CDR2 SVGIG (reference sequence). Here the CDR3 reads CAWSLGQGGEQYF. For the CDR3, the DNA is TGTGCCTGGTCCCTAGGACAGGGTGGAGAGCAGTACTTC.

The chain recombines TRBV6-2 or TRBV6-3 with TRBJ1-2; D call uncertain. The CDR3 contains 16 residues. Germline assignment: CDR1 MNHEY and CDR2 SVGEGT. V was shortened by 4 bases and J by 0 bases, with 15 bases between the two germline ends. This chain's CDR3 is CASSFSSFPTNYGYTF. In DNA form, the CDR3 reads TGTGCCAGCAGTTTTTCTTCTTTTCCCACTAACTATGGCTACACCTTC.

The chain employs TRBV7-9 and TRBJ1-6, with no clear D. The CDR3 sequence is 17 residues long. CDR1 is SEHNR, CDR2 FQNEAQ, per germline (reference sequence). V lost 3 bases and J 0 bases, leaving 12 bases between the germline ends. The CDR3 sequence: CASSFKTSSSYNSPLHF. In DNA form, the CDR3 reads TGTGCCAGCAGCTTTAAGACTTCAAGCTCCTATAATTCACCCCTCCACTTT.

The genes are TRBV7-3 and TRBJ1-2; possibly TRBD1 for D (5 bases). CDR3 length: 13 amino acids. Per the germline V gene, CDR1 is SGHTA and CDR2 is FQGTGA. The V end lost 3 bases, the J end lost 1 base, and 6 bases lay between the germline ends. CDR3 DNA sequence: TGTGCCAGCAGCTTCGACAGTAACTATGGCTACACCTTC. Its protein product is CASSFDSNYGYTF.

This sequence joins TRBV7-8 and TRBJ1-1, with a possible D match to TRBD1 (6 bases). The CDR3 totals 15 residues. CDR1 and CDR2 from the germline V gene are SGHVS and FQNEAQ. Between the trimmed V and J ends, which lost 1 base and 1 base, there was a span of 10 bases. The CDR3 is CASSLGGTRNTEAFF. For the CDR3, the DNA is TGTGCCAGCAGCTTAGGGGGGACAAGGAACACTGAAGCTTTCTTT. Complete variable domain (other parts from reference TRBV7-8 and TRBJ1-1): GAGVSQSPRYKVAKRGQDVALRCDPISGHVSLFWYQQALGQGPEFLTYFQNEAQLDKSGLPSDRFFAERPEGSVSTLKIQRTQQEDSAVYLCASSLGGTRNTEAFFGQGTRLTVV.

The V call is TRBV4-3, the J call TRBJ1-2; 12 positions match TRBD1. V gave up 0 bases and J gave up 1 base; unmatched junction bases: 6. Germline-derived CDR1 and CDR2 are LGHNA and YSLEER. CDR3 length equals 18 residues. This CDR3 reads CASSQEGDRGRFNYGYTF. Written as DNA, the CDR3 is TGCGCCAGCAGCCAAGAGGGGGACAGGGGGCGGTTTAACTATGGCTACACCTTC.

V gene TRBV10-3 combines with J gene TRBJ2-1; 7 bases align to TRBD1. The CDR3 extends over 14 amino acids. V gave up 10 bases and J gave up 3 bases; unmatched junction bases: 9. Germline CDR1 is ENHRY and CDR2 is SYGVKD. CDR3 residues: CATVGQVNYNEQFF. For the CDR3, the DNA is TGTGCCACCGTTGGACAGGTCAACTACAATGAGCAGTTCTTC.

V is TRBV19 and J is TRBJ2-7; TRBD2 aligns across 7 bases. The CDR3 is 14 amino acids. The germline V gene encodes CDR1 LNHDA and CDR2 SQIVND (reference sequence). Germline trimming cut 3 bases from V and 6 bases from J; bases unmatched to any gene: 8. CDR3 nucleotide sequence: TGTGCCAGTAGTATGCTTGCGGGAGCGATCGAGCAGTACTTC. Amino acids: CASSMLAGAIEQYF.

The J gene is TRBJ1-2, the V gene TRBV27; TRBD1 matches at 9 bases. Per the germline V gene, CDR1 is MNHEY and CDR2 is SMNVEV (reference sequence). The CDR3 loop spans 18 amino acids. The J segment lost 0 bases and the V segment lost 0 bases, leaving 8 bases of the junction unmatched. The CDR3 DNA follows: TGTGCCAGCAGTTTATCCCCTACAGGGGGCGCGTCTAACTATGGCTACACCTTC. Protein: CASSLSPTGGASNYGYTF.

The J gene is TRBJ2-7, the V gene TRBV14; D remains ambiguous. The CDR3 is 13 residues long. V was cut by 5 bases and J by 2 bases, with 10 bases left in between. CDR1 SGHDN and CDR2 FVKESK come from the germline V gene. CDR3 bases: TGTGCCAGCAGCGGTAAAGGCACCTACGAGCAGTACTTC. Its protein product is CASSGKGTYEQYF.